This TCR beta chain was recorded in a study of neoadjuvant nivolumab and ipilimumab in lung cancer (dated by TCRdb to about 2020). With regard to the full study: In the NEOSTAR trial, nivolumab was administered intravenously at 3 mg/kg on days 1, 15 and 29, and the combination arm also received ipilimumab 1 mg/kg on day 1 only. The primary trial endpoint was the major pathologic response (MPR) rate in the intention-to-treat population in each study arm. A total of about 43 patients with operable NSCLC were treated in the trial, with around 23 randomized to nivolumab monotherapy and roughly 20 randomized to nivolumab plus ipilimumab. The study compared TCR repertoires in pretherapy (baseline) peripheral blood with TCR repertoires in tumors resected at surgery after neoadjuvant immune checkpoint blockade. Seven patients had matched pretherapy and resected tumor pairs analyzed, with four treated with nivolumab and three with nivolumab plus ipilimumab.

What this sample's time point label stands for: at surgical resection after neoadjuvant nivolumab +/- ipilimumab. The samples were taken from NEOSTAR, a phase 2 randomized trial in operable NSCLC that tested neoadjuvant nivolumab or nivolumab plus ipilimumab, followed by surgery. Tumor-adjacent uninvolved lung was collected at resection and served as a matched non-tumor comparison for resected tumor TCR repertoires. To note about this clone: It has no known antigen specificity. Mismatch with germline at one junction end may stem from a read error.

The CDR3 contains 15 residues, cysteine and phenylalanine counted. The read is trimmed to its CDR3 DNA, 45 bases read in frame from base 1. The germline V gene specifies SGHTA as CDR1 and FQGNSA as CDR2. Libraries were constructed by the immunoSEQ multiplex PCR assay. In the paper's pipeline: Repertoires were summarized in terms of richness and clonality, and significantly expanded and contracted clones between pre- and post-therapy samples were identified. TCRdb stores this immuneACCESS table with in-frame sequences only. Part of the clones is absent; in the studies checked, under half of the shortfall reflects unresolved V genes, and no reason is known for the rest. V and J calls and clone size follow that table, whereas D and trimming were derived from the DNA. The sample table holds a few thousand clones, of which more than 75% were seen once. The ten most abundant clones make up around a tenth of the sample.

What the research found in general, with its limitations: Tumor T-cell richness and clonality rose from pretherapy to surgery in three of three dual-therapy tumors but in only two of four nivolumab-treated tumors. No significant correlation was found between TCR clonality and pathologic tumor regression, and only one major-pathologic-response sample was available for the clonality analysis. Compared with tumor-adjacent uninvolved lung, resected tumors had greater TCR richness and clonality, and increases showed up in more of the dual-therapy-treated tumors. TCR sequencing was performed in a small number of samples. Pretherapy blood TCR richness correlated positively with richness in tumors resected after neoadjuvant therapy (Spearman R ≈ 0.8).

Here the chain combines TRBV7-2 and TRBJ2-1, and TRBD2 matches 11 of the central bases. The clonotype originates from an adult with non-small cell lung cancer. The material was adjacent normal lung tissue, obtained after neoadjuvant nivolumab, alone or with ipilimumab, at or shortly before surgery. In nucleotides, the sequence is TGTGCCAGCAACTTAGCGGGAGGGCTATCTGGTGAGCAGTTCTTC. This yields the protein CASNLAGGLSGEQFF.